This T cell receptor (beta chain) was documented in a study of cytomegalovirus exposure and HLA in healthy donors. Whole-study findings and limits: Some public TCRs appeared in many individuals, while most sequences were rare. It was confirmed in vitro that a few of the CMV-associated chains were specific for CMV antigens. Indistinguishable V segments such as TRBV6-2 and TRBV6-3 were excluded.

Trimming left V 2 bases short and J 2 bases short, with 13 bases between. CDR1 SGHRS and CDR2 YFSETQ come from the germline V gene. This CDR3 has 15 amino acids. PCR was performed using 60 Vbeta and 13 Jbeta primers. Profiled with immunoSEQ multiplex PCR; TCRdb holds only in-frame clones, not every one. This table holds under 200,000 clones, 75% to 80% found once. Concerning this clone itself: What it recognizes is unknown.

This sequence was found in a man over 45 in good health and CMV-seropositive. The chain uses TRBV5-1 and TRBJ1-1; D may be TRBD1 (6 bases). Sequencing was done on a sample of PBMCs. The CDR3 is CASSLADRQNTEAFF. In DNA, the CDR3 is TGCGCCAGCAGCTTAGCGGACAGACAAAACACTGAAGCTTTCTTT.